The 13 T cell receptor beta chains below were found in one sample sequenced in a study of cytomegalovirus exposure and HLA in healthy donors. Using immunoSEQ multiplex PCR, the repertoire was profiled, and TCRdb retains in-frame clones only, with some absent. The sample contains about 160,000 clones, about 89% of which appear only once. Sequenced: PBMCs. These receptors originate from a woman aged 18-29 years in good health and CMV-seropositive.

V usage is TRBV6-1 and J usage is TRBJ1-2; 8 bases align to TRBD1. After removal of 1 base from V and 5 bases from J, the junction contained 6 bases not matched to a gene. Germline assignment: CDR1 MNHNS and CDR2 SASEGT. This CDR3 comprises 15 residues. DNA of the CDR3: TGTGCCAGCAGTGAAGTAAACAGGGGGGGATATGGCTACACCTTC. Protein: CASSEVNRGGYGYTF.

The chain uses TRBV4-2 and TRBJ2-3; 7 nucleotides match TRBD2. Germline V gene lookup returns CDR1 LGHNA and CDR2 YNFKEQ. The CDR3 runs to 19 residues. The V and J ends lost 4 bases and 6 bases, in that order; junction bases with no gene match: 22. CDR3 loop: CASSPLKIRDYSILDTQYF. The CDR3 DNA reads TGTGCCAGCAGCCCCCTGAAGATCCGGGACTACTCCATACTCGATACGCAGTATTTT.

This sequence joins TRBV5-6 and TRBJ2-1, with TRBD1 identical over 7 bases. The germline CDR1 and CDR2 sequences are SGHDT and YYEEEE. J was trimmed by 6 bases and V by 3 bases; bases with no gene match: 3. The CDR3 totals 13 residues. Here the CDR3 reads CASSYRGLNEQFF. CDR3 nucleotides: TGTGCCAGCAGCTACAGGGGTCTCAATGAGCAGTTCTTC.

The gene calls are TRBV5-1 and TRBJ2-3; TRBD2 agrees at 8 bases. The CDR3 length is 15 residues. The trim removed 2 bases at V and 3 bases at J, leaving 5 bases unmatched. CDR1 is SGHRS and CDR2 is YFSETQ in the germline V gene. CDR3 loop: CASSLGSGGTDTQYF. The CDR3 DNA follows: TGCGCCAGCAGCTTAGGGTCGGGAGGGACAGATACGCAGTATTTT. Drawing the rest from reference TRBV5-1 and TRBJ2-3, the complete variable domain is KAGVTQTPRYLIKTRGQQVTLSCSPISGHRSVSWYQQTPGQGLQFLFEYFSETQRNKGNFPGRFSGRQFSNSRSEMNVSTLELGDSALYLCASSLGSGGTDTQYFGPGTRLTVL.

The chain uses TRBV5-6 and TRBJ2-7, with D perhaps TRBD2 (6 bases). V was pared by 2 bases and J by 6 bases, with 12 bases between. CDR1 is SGHDT and CDR2 is YYEEEE in the germline V gene. The CDR3 spans 13 residues. The CDR3 DNA is TGTGCCAGCAGCTTCCTAGCGCGGGGCGAGCAGTACTTC. It translates to CASSFLARGEQYF. The variable domain in full, completed from reference TRBV5-6 and TRBJ2-7, reads DAGVTQSPTHLIKTRGQQVTLRCSPKSGHDTVSWYQQALGQGPQFIFQYYEEEERQRGNFPDRFSGHQFPNYSSELNVNALLLGDSALYLCASSFLARGEQYFGPGTRLTVT.

The chain recombines TRBV19 with TRBJ1-1; D remains ambiguous. The germline V gene has CDR1 LNHDA and CDR2 SQIVND (reference sequence). V lost 5 bases to trimming and J lost 3 bases, with 7 bases between them. This CDR3 comprises 12 residues. CDR3 sequence (DNA): TGTGCCAGTAGTTCTGAGGACACTGAAGCTTTCTTT. It codes for CASSSEDTEAFF.

This chain uses TRBV19 with TRBJ2-1, with TRBD2 matching 9 bases. This CDR3 is 15 amino acids long. V was pared by 3 bases and J by 5 bases, with 5 bases of the junction left unmatched. CDR1 and CDR2 from the germline V gene are LNHDA and SQIVND (reference sequence). CDR3 bases: TGTGCCAGTAGTATCTTAGCGGGAGTCGACAATGAGCAGTTCTTC. It yields the protein CASSILAGVDNEQFF. Variable domain in full (rest from reference TRBV19 and TRBJ2-1): DGGITQSPKYLFRKEGQNVTLSCEQNLNHDAMYWYRQDPGQGLRLIYYSQIVNDFQKGDIAEGYSVSREKKESFPLTVTSAQKNPTAFYLCASSILAGVDNEQFFGPGTRLTVL.

Here the CDR3 reads CASSALTGFNEKLFF. CDR3 nucleotide sequence: TGTGCCAGCAGCGCCCTGACAGGGTTCAATGAAAAACTGTTTTTT. The gene calls are TRBV2 and TRBJ1-4; 7 bases match TRBD1. The CDR3 has 15 amino acids. Unmatched junction bases numbered 9, after V lost 6 bases and J lost 5 bases. CDR1 and CDR2 from the germline V gene are SNHLY and FYNNEI. Variable domain in full (rest from reference TRBV2 and TRBJ1-4): EPEVTQTPSHQVTQMGQEVILRCVPISNHLYFYWYRQILGQKVEFLVSFYNNEISEKSEIFDDQFSVERPDGSNFTLKIRSTKLEDSAMYFCASSALTGFNEKLFFGSGTQLSVL.

This rearrangement joins TRBV6-1 to TRBJ2-7; 11 nucleotides align to TRBD1. The V and J ends lost 2 bases and 1 base, in that order; junction bases with no gene match: 1. The germline gives CDR1 MNHNS, CDR2 SASEGT. CDR3 length: 15 residues. CDR3 region: CASSERDRGSYEQYF. For the CDR3, the DNA is TGTGCCAGCAGTGAAAGGGACAGGGGGTCCTACGAGCAGTACTTC.

J is TRBJ1-1 and V is TRBV5-1; D is uncertain. The CDR3 consists of 18 residues. In germline, CDR1 is SGHRS, CDR2 YFSETQ. The V end was cut by 2 bases, the J end by 4 bases, with 24 bases between. The CDR3 DNA sequence: TGCGCCAGCAGCTTCGATGTTTTGGTTATTGTGGGGAGCACTGAAGCTTTCTTT. Amino acid sequence: CASSFDVLVIVGSTEAFF.

This chain joins TRBV12-5 and TRBJ2-3, with TRBD2 as a possible D gene (6 bases). The CDR3 extends over 15 amino acids. The V end lost 5 bases, the J end lost 6 bases, and 18 bases lay between the germline ends. Germline loops: CDR1 LGHNT, CDR2 FRNRAP. For the CDR3, the DNA is TGTGCTAGTGGTCTCCACCGAGCGGGTCGGGATACGCAGTATTTT. Encoded protein: CASGLHRAGRDTQYF. The full variable domain, its missing parts supplied by reference TRBV12-5 and TRBJ2-3, is DARVTQTPRHKVTEMGQEVTMRCQPILGHNTVFWYRQTMMQGLELLAYFRNRAPLDDSGMPKDRFSAEMPDATLATLKIQPSEPRDSAVYFCASGLHRAGRDTQYFGPGTRLTVL.

The chain joins TRBV7-9 to TRBJ2-7; 9 nucleotides line up with TRBD1. Germline loops: CDR1 SEHNR, CDR2 FQNEAQ (reference sequence). The CDR3 is made up of 13 amino acids. V trimming: 6 bases; J trimming: 3 bases; junction bases outside the gene matches: 3. The CDR3, as DNA: TGTGCCAGCAGATCGACAGGGGGCTACGAGCAGTACTTC. Residues: CASRSTGGYEQYF.

V and J are TRBV29-1 and TRBJ2-7; 7 bases match TRBD1. Germline CDR1 SQVTM, CDR2 ANQGSEA. Trimming at V came to 7 bases and at J to 3 bases, leaving 9 bases not matched to a gene. The CDR3 length is 13 residues. The CDR3 reads CSAQTGYRYEQYF. Written as DNA, the CDR3 is TGCAGCGCCCAGACAGGGTACCGCTACGAGCAGTACTTC.